This T cell receptor beta chain comes out of a study of cytomegalovirus exposure and HLA in healthy donors. CDR1 and CDR2 from the germline V gene are GTSNPN and SVGIG (reference sequence). V dropped 2 bases and J dropped 7; count of bases not matched to a gene: 5. CDR3 length equals 14 residues. Whole-study findings and limits: Rare TCR sequences dominated, though some public TCRs recurred in many donors. Within the approximately 110 validation repertoires, first-cohort TCR clusters tended to co-occur, according to a later analysis.

Concerning this clone: Its antigen is unknown.

Some clones are missing from TCRdb's copy, which holds only in-frame ones; the method was immunoSEQ multiplex PCR. The sample contains about 360,000 clones, about nine tenths of which appear only once. The gene calls are TRBV30 and TRBJ1-5, with 10 bases matching TRBD1. Sequenced input: PBMCs. This clonotype originated in a woman under 30 in good health and CMV-seronegative. CDR3 sequence: CAWSTGQGEQPQHF. The CDR3 nucleotides are TGTGCCTGGAGTACCGGACAGGGGGAACAGCCCCAGCATTTT.